This T cell receptor beta chain was found in a study of beta chain features in type 1 diabetes. Expressed TCRB transcripts were sequenced after all isolated RNA was converted to cDNA. Only in-frame clones appear in the TCRdb table, and some are missing; sequencing was by immunoSEQ multiplex PCR. The profile shows about 140,000 clones, about 10% of them singletons. Trimming took 1 base from V and 8 from J, leaving 19 bases between them. There are 16 residues in the CDR3. Germline lookup yields CDR1 SGHRS and CDR2 YFSETQ. This clone was recorded a few times. This chain connects TRBV5-1 to TRBJ2-1; D is ambiguous. The receptor's source is a young man in good health. Sequencing was carried out using naive CD4+ T cells from blood. The CDR3 DNA follows: TGCGCCAGCAGCTTGCGACCCAATTCACCCGAGGATGAGCAGTTCTTC. This translates into CASSLRPNSPEDEQFF.